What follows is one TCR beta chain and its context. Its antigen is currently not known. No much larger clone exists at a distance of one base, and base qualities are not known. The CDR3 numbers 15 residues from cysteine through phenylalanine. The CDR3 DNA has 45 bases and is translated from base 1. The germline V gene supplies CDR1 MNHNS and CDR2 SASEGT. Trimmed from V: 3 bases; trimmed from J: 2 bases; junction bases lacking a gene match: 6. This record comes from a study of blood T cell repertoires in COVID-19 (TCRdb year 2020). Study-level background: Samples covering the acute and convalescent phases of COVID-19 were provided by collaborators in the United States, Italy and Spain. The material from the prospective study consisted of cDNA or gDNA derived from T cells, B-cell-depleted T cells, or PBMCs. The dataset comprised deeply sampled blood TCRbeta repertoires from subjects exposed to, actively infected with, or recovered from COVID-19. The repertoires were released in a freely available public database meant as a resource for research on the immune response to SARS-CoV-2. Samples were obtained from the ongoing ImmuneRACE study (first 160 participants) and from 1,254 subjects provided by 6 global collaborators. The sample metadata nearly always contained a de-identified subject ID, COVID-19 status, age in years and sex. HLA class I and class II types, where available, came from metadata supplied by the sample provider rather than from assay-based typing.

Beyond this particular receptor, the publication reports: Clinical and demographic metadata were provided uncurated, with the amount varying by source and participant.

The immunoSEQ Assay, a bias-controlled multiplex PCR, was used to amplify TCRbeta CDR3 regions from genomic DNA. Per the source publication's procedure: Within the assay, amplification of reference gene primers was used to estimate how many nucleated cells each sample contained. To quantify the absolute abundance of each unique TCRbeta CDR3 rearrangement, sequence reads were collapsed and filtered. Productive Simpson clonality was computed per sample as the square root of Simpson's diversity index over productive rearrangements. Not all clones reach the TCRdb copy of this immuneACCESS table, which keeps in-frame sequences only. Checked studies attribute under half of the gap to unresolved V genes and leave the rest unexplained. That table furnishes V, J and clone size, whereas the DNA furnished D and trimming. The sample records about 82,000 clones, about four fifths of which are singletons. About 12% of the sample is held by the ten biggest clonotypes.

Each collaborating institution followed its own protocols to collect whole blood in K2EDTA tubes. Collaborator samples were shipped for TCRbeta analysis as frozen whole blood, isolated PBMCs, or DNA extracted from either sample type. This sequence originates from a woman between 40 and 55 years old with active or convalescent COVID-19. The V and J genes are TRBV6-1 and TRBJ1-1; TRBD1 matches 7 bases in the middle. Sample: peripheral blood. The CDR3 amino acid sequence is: CASSEAGGSNTEAFF. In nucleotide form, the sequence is TGTGCCAGCAGTGAGGCAGGGGGGTCCAACACTGAAGCTTTCTTT.